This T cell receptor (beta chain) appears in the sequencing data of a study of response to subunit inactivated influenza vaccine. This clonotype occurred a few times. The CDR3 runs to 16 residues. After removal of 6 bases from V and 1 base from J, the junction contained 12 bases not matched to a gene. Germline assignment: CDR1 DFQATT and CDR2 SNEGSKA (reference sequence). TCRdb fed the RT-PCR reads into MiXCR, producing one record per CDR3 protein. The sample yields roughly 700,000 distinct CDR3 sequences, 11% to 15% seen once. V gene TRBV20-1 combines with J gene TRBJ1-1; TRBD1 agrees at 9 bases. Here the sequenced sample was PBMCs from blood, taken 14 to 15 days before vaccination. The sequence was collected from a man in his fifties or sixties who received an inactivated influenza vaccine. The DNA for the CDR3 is TGCAGTGCCCCTAATATGATACAGGGGGCGAACACTGAAGCTTTCTTT. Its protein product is CSAPNMIQGANTEAFF.